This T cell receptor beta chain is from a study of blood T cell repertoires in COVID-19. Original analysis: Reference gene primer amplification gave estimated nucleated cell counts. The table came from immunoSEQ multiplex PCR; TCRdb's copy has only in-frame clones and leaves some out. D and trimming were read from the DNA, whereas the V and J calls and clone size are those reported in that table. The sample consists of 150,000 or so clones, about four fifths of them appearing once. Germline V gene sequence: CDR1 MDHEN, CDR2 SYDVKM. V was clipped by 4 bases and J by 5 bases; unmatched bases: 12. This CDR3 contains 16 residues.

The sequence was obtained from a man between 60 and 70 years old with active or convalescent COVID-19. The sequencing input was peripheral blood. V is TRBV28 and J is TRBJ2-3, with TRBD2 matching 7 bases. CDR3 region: CASSSYRAGEGDTQYF. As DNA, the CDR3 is TGTGCCAGCAGTTCCTACCGGGCGGGAGAGGGAGATACGCAGTATTTT.